This paragraph covers one T cell receptor (beta chain) sequence. No antigen is known for it. A much larger clone is a single base away; this may be a read error. As the CDR3 is not closed by the conserved phenylalanine or tryptophan, this likely results from a read error. This sample is part of a study of tumor-infiltrating lymphocytes in glioblastoma multiforme (TCRdb year 2017). For the study in its entirety: To test whether intratumoral genomic heterogeneity fosters TIL diversity, the study jointly examined somatic mutations, TIL diversity and immune response activity.

Beyond this particular receptor, the publication reports: Because T cells carry unequal numbers of TCR transcripts, RNA-based TCR sequencing may distort clone frequencies. T cells were not sorted into functional subsets, which the authors noted as a future improvement. Generalizability is limited because the TCR and somatic mutation analysis included only one glioblastoma patient.

For each of the nine to ten tumor samples, the AllPrep DNA/RNA mini kit was used to purify genomic DNA and total RNA simultaneously. All RNA had OD 260/280 ratios above 1.9 and RNA integrity numbers above 6.5. The germline V gene supplies CDR1 SGHAT and CDR2 FQNNGV. A total of 12 residues make up the CDR3, ends included. CDR3 DNA is the only sequence kept; it has 36 bases, read in frame from the first base. The trim is 5 bases for V and 3 bases for J, with a gap of 8 bases between the germline ends. A modified ARM-PCR protocol with multiple V-beta primers and a C-beta primer was used to build TCRB libraries from RNA via three nested multiplex PCR rounds. TCRB-specific cDNA was synthesized from 0.45 to 0.6 ug total RNA with ProtoScript II Reverse Transcriptase and a C-beta primer. No unique molecular identifiers were described for the TCRB libraries. The third PCR added barcodes and adapters over around 24 cycles with Deep VentR (exo-) polymerase, followed by gel purification of 250-500 bp bands. An Illumina HiSeq 2500 generating 250 bp paired-end reads was used to sequence the TCRB libraries. For the original study's pipeline: Trimmomatic was used to clean reads, FLASH to merge reads, MiGEC to assign V, D and J segments, and VDJtools to perform the analysis. The Shannon-Wiener diversity index, calculated using VDJtools, was used to quantify repertoire diversity. TCRdb's own reprocessing of the public reads used fastp at Q25 and MiXCR and kept productive beta chains. Here each entry gathers all rows of one CDR3 protein and keeps the most common genes and DNA. Here the V and J calls rest on TCRdb's processing, not on the authors' analysis. For this sample the table gives about 10,000 distinct CDR3 sequences, of which around 64% were detected only once. Of the sample, 25% to 30% falls within the top ten clones.

Recombination joined TRBV11-2 with TRBJ2-7; the D region possibly corresponds to TRBD1 (6 bases align). The specimen sequenced was brain tumor tissue. The TCR sequence derives from a male donor with glioblastoma. The nucleotide sequence reads as follows: TGTGCCAGCAGCACAGGGTTCTACGAGCAGTACCTC. It translates as CASSTGFYEQYL.